The 9 T cell receptor beta chains below were found in one sample sequenced in a study of neoadjuvant anti-PD-1 for oral cavity cancer. Data came from immunoSEQ multiplex PCR; TCRdb stores just in-frame clones and leaves some out. The sample gives 11,000 to 15,000 clones, about two thirds of which show up once; roughly 3% is in the top ten. Regarding time point: after neoadjuvant nivolumab, at surgical resection. Here the sequenced sample was PBMCs, taken after nivolumab (anti-PD-1) treatment. These receptors all stem from a person between 40 and 85 years old with oral cavity squamous cell carcinoma.

This clone was counted a few times. The CDR3 loop is CASSFFQTYQPQHF. The DNA of the CDR3 is TGTGCCAGCAGTTTCTTTCAGACCTATCAGCCCCAGCATTTT. The chain carries TRBV28 and TRBJ1-5, with unresolved D. V lost 3 bases and J 5 bases, leaving 11 bases between the germline ends. Germline-derived CDR1 and CDR2 are MDHEN and SYDVKM. CDR3 length: 14 residues.

This clone was found once. The genes are TRBV6-1 and TRBJ2-7; D unclear. With 4 bases removed from V and 3 bases from J, the gap between germline ends came to 10 bases. Germline V gene data show CDR1 as MNHNS and CDR2 as SASEGT. The CDR3 length is 13 residues. In DNA, the CDR3 is TGTGCCAGCAGTGGTTACAGTTTCTACGAGCAGTACTTC. Residues: CASSGYSFYEQYF.

CDR3 loop: CAISGDRAFQETQYF. For the CDR3, the DNA is TGTGCCATCAGTGGAGACAGGGCATTCCAAGAGACCCAGTACTTC. This sequence joins TRBV10-3 and TRBJ2-5, with TRBD1 matching over 7 bases. The CDR3 is 15 residues long. Germline V gene data show CDR1 as ENHRY and CDR2 as SYGVKD. V lost 4 bases, J lost 1 base, and 6 bases stayed unmatched.

This clone has only a few counts. This chain uses TRBV6-1 with TRBJ2-2, with 7 bases lining up with TRBD2. Trimming cost V 5 bases and J 6 bases; bases outside gene matches: 3. This CDR3 contains 13 residues. CDR1 and CDR2 (germline): MNHNS, SASEGT. The CDR3 DNA sequence: TGTGCCAGCAGTCGACTAGCCCCCGGGGAGCTGTTTTTT. Amino acids: CASSRLAPGELFF.

This clone came up once. The CDR3 region has the DNA TGTGCCAGCAGGAACCTGACAGGCGTAGCTTTCTTT. Amino acids: CASRNLTGVAFF. This chain links TRBV5-4 with TRBJ1-1; D perhaps matches TRBD1 (6 bases). This CDR3 is 12 amino acids long. Germline CDR1 SGHNT, CDR2 YYREEE (reference sequence). Deletions cut 5 bases from V and 10 bases from J, with 15 bases between.

CDR3 loop: CASSIGTIGYEQYF. In DNA form, the CDR3 reads TGTGCCAGCAGCATCGGGACGATTGGCTACGAGCAGTACTTC. The chain recombines TRBV7-2 with TRBJ2-7; D is tentatively TRBD1 or TRBD2 (5 bases each). The V gene lost 5 bases and the J gene lost 3 bases, with 14 bases spanning the gap. Germline V lookup: CDR1 SGHTA, CDR2 FQGNSA. The CDR3 covers 14 residues.

V usage is TRBV15 and J usage is TRBJ2-7; no definite D call. The CDR3 has 13 residues. From germline, CDR1 is LNHNV and CDR2 YYDKDF (reference sequence). Trimming removed 4 bases from V and 5 bases from J, with 12 bases in between. Written as DNA, the CDR3 is TGTGCCACCAGCAACCCGACGTCCCACGAGCAGTACTTC. Translated: CATSNPTSHEQYF.

The chain employs TRBV28 and TRBJ2-7; D may correspond to TRBD1 or TRBD2 (6 bases each). The CDR3 contains 12 residues. V was trimmed by 10 bases and J by 6 bases, leaving 16 bases between them. Germline V gene data show CDR1 as MDHEN and CDR2 as SYDVKM. CDR3 loop: CAIRGTPSEQYF. The CDR3 DNA sequence: TGTGCCATTAGGGGGACTCCCTCCGAGCAGTACTTC.

This chain links TRBV6-6 with TRBJ1-1; D might be TRBD1 (6 bases). V was cut by 7 bases and J by 5 bases, with 14 bases left in between. The CDR3 consists of 13 residues. CDR1 is MNHNY and CDR2 is SVGAGI in the germline V gene (reference sequence). CDR3 loop: CASTGAARTEAFF. In DNA, the CDR3 is TGTGCCAGCACAGGGGCGGCCCGTACTGAAGCTTTCTTT.